Each of the 17 T cell receptor beta chains below was sequenced from the same sample in a study of T cell responses to AZD1222 COVID-19 vaccine. Produced via immunoSEQ multiplex PCR; TCRdb's table is partial and in-frame only. Of under 200,000 clones listed, around 94% are singletons. The specimen comprised peripheral blood, sampled 28 days after the second dose of the MenACWY control vaccine. The receptor source for this set is an adult who received the MenACWY meningococcal vaccine as a control.

The chain couples TRBV5-3 to TRBJ2-1; tentative D call: TRBD1 (5 bases). TRBV5-3 is noted as an ORF with a role that remains uncertain. This CDR3 region has 13 residues. Deletions cut 0 bases from V and 8 bases from J, with 9 bases between. CDR3 bases: TGTGCCAGAAGCTTGGCAGGGTTCCATGAGCAGTTCTTC. Translation gives CARSLAGFHEQFF.

The rearrangement uses TRBV7-2 and TRBJ1-5, with D perhaps TRBD1 (5 bases). Germline V lookup: CDR1 SGHTA, CDR2 FQGNSA. This CDR3 is 13 amino acids long. The V gene lost 3 bases and the J gene lost 7 bases, with 10 bases spanning the gap. The DNA of the CDR3 is TGTGCCAGCAGCTTTTGGAGGGGACAGCCCCAGCATTTT. Encoded protein: CASSFWRGQPQHF.

This rearrangement joins TRBV19 to TRBJ2-5; D ambiguous. The V end lost 3 bases, the J end lost 5 bases, and 10 bases lay between the germline ends. Germline V gene data show CDR1 as LNHDA and CDR2 as SQIVND (reference sequence). The CDR3 runs to 13 residues. CDR3 in amino acids: CASSMSLGETQYF. Here the CDR3 DNA reads TGTGCCAGTAGTATGTCCCTTGGGGAGACCCAGTACTTC.

V usage is TRBV7-2 and J usage is TRBJ2-1; D call uncertain. V lost 0 bases to trimming and J lost 3 bases, with 12 bases between them. The CDR3 spans 16 residues. Germline V lookup: CDR1 SGHTA, CDR2 FQGNSA. CDR3 sequence (DNA): TGTGCCAGCAGCTTAGCGTTAAGTTCGTACTACAATGAGCAGTTCTTC. Translated: CASSLALSSYYNEQFF.

The chain employs TRBV15 and TRBJ1-6, with D maybe TRBD1 (6 bases). The CDR3 loop spans 15 amino acids. Trimming left V 1 base short and J 10 bases short, with 14 bases between. Germline V lookup: CDR1 LNHNV, CDR2 YYDKDF (reference sequence). CDR3 sequence: CATSRARAGESPLHF. The DNA for the CDR3 is TGTGCCACCAGCAGAGCCCGTGCAGGGGAATCACCCCTCCACTTT.

V gene TRBV7-8 combines with J gene TRBJ1-4; the D gene is possibly TRBD1 (5 bases). The V and J ends lost 0 bases and 7 bases respectively, with 12 bases between them. The CDR3 totals 15 residues. CDR1 SGHVS and CDR2 FQNEAQ come from the germline V gene. The CDR3 protein is CASSLAPGTFEKLFF. The DNA of the CDR3 is TGTGCCAGCAGCTTAGCTCCAGGGACGTTTGAAAAACTGTTTTTT.

The V call is TRBV30, the J call TRBJ1-3; D is possibly TRBD1 (5 bases). The V gene lost 4 bases and the J gene lost 1 base, with 11 bases spanning the gap. The germline V gene encodes CDR1 GTSNPN and CDR2 SVGIG (reference sequence). This CDR3 spans 14 amino acids. As DNA, the CDR3 is TGTGCCTGGAACCAGGGAGTGTCTGGAAACACCATATATTTT. Translated, it gives CAWNQGVSGNTIYF.

This clone was found a few times. The V gene is TRBV30, the J gene TRBJ1-5; the D gene is possibly TRBD1 (6 bases). This CDR3 has 17 residues. Germline CDR1 and CDR2: GTSNPN and SVGIG (reference sequence). Trimming took off 2 bases at V and 6 bases at J, with 23 bases between the two ends. As DNA, the CDR3 is TGTGCCTGGAGTCAGGGGACGGGACACAGACGCGGTCAGCCCCAGCATTTT. Its protein is CAWSQGTGHRRGQPQHF.

The chain combines TRBV7-2 with TRBJ2-7; TRBD2 might be the D (5 bases). Looked up from germline, CDR1 is SGHTA and CDR2 is FQGNSA. This CDR3 spans 14 amino acids. The V gene lost 3 bases and the J gene lost 2 bases, with 11 bases spanning the gap. CDR3 DNA: TGTGCCAGCAGCTTCGGAGGCAGGACCTACGAGCAGTACTTC. It specifies CASSFGGRTYEQYF.

The chain couples TRBV9 to TRBJ2-6; the match to TRBD1 covers 8 bases. J was trimmed by 0 bases and V by 0 bases; bases with no gene match: 5. Germline CDR1 SGDLS, CDR2 YYNGEE. The CDR3 runs to 18 residues. CDR3 region: CASSVDRTGSSGANVLTF. The CDR3 DNA sequence: TGTGCCAGCAGCGTAGATAGGACAGGGAGCTCTGGGGCCAACGTCCTGACTTTC. Supplemented by reference TRBV9 and TRBJ2-6, the full variable domain reads DSGVTQTPKHLITATGQRVTLRCSPRSGDLSVYWYQQSLDQGLQFLIQYYNGEERAKGNILERFSAQQFPDLHSELNLSSLELGDSALYFCASSVDRTGSSGANVLTFGAGSRLTVL.

V and J are TRBV27 and TRBJ1-2; D ambiguous. The V end was cut by 5 bases, the J end by 1 base, with 11 bases between. There are 14 residues in the CDR3. Germline CDR1 and CDR2: MNHEY and SMNVEV (reference sequence). CDR3 DNA: TGTGCCAGCAGTCCACCGGGCGGTAACTATGGCTACACCTTC. It translates to CASSPPGGNYGYTF.

This clone was seen a single time. The rearrangement joins TRBV19 to TRBJ1-2; D is possibly TRBD1 (5 bases). The CDR3 has 13 residues. V lost 5 bases and J lost 3, with 10 bases in between. Per germline, CDR1 LNHDA and CDR2 SQIVND (reference sequence). In DNA form, the CDR3 reads TGTGCCAGTAGTGGTGGGGGAGACTATGGCTACACCTTC. It specifies CASSGGGDYGYTF.

The chain couples TRBV24-1 to TRBJ2-1, with 10 bases that match TRBD2. There are 16 residues in the CDR3. J lost 8 bases, V lost 6 bases, and 12 bases had no gene match. Germline V gene lookup returns CDR1 KGHDR and CDR2 SFDVKD. The CDR3 coding sequence is TGTGCCACCAGTATCCTTAGGACTAGCGGAATCCATGAGCAGTTCTTC. Translation gives CATSILRTSGIHEQFF.

This clone was recorded once. The chain carries TRBV6-2 or TRBV6-3 and TRBJ2-2; 7 bases align to TRBD1. The CDR3 runs 19 residues. J gave up 6 bases and V 0 bases, and 16 bases lay outside the gene matches. CDR1 is MNHEY and CDR2 is SVGEGT in the germline V gene. CDR3 DNA: TGTGCCAGCAGTTACTCTGGAATTCCCGGGACAGAGAGCCCCGGGGAGCTGTTTTTT. Translation gives CASSYSGIPGTESPGELFF.

The rearrangement links TRBV7-9 to TRBJ2-7, with D possibly TRBD2 on 5 matching bases. V gave up 1 base and J gave up 0 bases, with 16 bases separating them. This CDR3 spans 17 amino acids. Germline values: CDR1 SEHNR, CDR2 FQNEAQ (reference sequence). The CDR3 region is CASSLGAGRSISYEQYF. The CDR3 DNA sequence: TGTGCCAGCAGCTTAGGGGCGGGCAGGAGTATCTCCTACGAGCAGTACTTC. The full variable domain, its missing parts supplied by reference TRBV7-9 and TRBJ2-7, is DTGVSQNPRHKITKRGQNVTFRCDPISEHNRLYWYRQTLGQGPEFLTYFQNEAQLEKSRLLSDRFSAERPKGSFSTLEIQRTEQGDSAMYLCASSLGAGRSISYEQYFGPGTRLTVT.

V usage is TRBV30 and J usage is TRBJ2-3; no firm D call. The CDR3 length is 12 residues. Trimming removed 2 bases at V and 6 bases at J, with 9 bases between. CDR1 GTSNPN and CDR2 SVGIG come from the germline V gene (reference sequence). The CDR3 coding sequence is TGTGCCTGGAGTCCCCCGGGTGATACGCAGTATTTT. Residues: CAWSPPGDTQYF. Complete variable domain (other parts from reference TRBV30 and TRBJ2-3): SQTIHQWPATLVQPVGSPLSLECTVEGTSNPNLYWYRQAAGRGLQLLFYSVGIGQISSEVPQNLSASRPQDRQFILSSKKLLLSDSGFYLCAWSPPGDTQYFGPGTRLTVL.

The chain has TRBV9 and TRBJ1-1, with TRBD1 as a possible D gene (6 bases). Germline V lookup: CDR1 SGDLS, CDR2 YYNGEE. The CDR3 totals 15 residues. Trimming removed 3 bases from V and 3 bases from J, with 15 bases in between. In nucleotides, the CDR3 is TGTGCCAGCAGCGCAGCCGGGACAACTTACACTGAAGCTTTCTTT. This codes for CASSAAGTTYTEAFF.